This paragraph covers one T cell receptor (beta chain) sequence. In the original workflow: How many nucleated cells were present was estimated from reference gene primer amplification. The data were produced by immunoSEQ multiplex PCR, yet TCRdb's version contains in-frame clones alone and is incomplete. That table is the source of V, J and clone size, and D and trimming were worked out from the DNA. The sample yields more than 95,000 clones, about 80% seen once. The germline CDR1 and CDR2 sequences are WNHNN and SYGVQD (reference sequence). This CDR3 is built from 14 residues. V was pared by 7 bases and J by 10 bases, with 13 bases of the junction left unmatched. These data come from a study of blood T cell repertoires in COVID-19. Study as a whole: Samples taken during acute and convalescent COVID-19 were collected in the United States, Italy and Spain. From T cells, B-cell-depleted T cells, or PBMCs came the material, which was cDNA or gDNA.

The chain uses TRBV10-1 and TRBJ2-4; TRBD2 agrees at 7 bases. The sequenced sample consisted of peripheral blood. This receptor was taken from a man between 65 and 85 years old with active or convalescent COVID-19. The CDR3 DNA sequence: TGCGCCAGCAACAAGGGACTCCCCGGGGGGATTCAGTACTTC. This sequence encodes CASNKGLPGGIQYF.